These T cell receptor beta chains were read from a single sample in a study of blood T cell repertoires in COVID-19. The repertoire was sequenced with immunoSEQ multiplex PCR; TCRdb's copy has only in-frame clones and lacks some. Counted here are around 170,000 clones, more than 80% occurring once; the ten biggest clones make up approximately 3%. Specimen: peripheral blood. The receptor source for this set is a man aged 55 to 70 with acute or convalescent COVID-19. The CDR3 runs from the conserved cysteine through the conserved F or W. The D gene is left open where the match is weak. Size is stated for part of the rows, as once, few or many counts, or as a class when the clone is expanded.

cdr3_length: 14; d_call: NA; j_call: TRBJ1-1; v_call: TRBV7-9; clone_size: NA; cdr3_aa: CASSLQGEGTEAFF; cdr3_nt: TGTGCCAGCAGCCTACAGGGTGAGGGCACTGAAGCTTTCTTT
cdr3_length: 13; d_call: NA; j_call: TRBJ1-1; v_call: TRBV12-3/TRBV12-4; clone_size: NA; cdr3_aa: CASSFYSDSEAFF; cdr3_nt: TGTGCCAGCAGTTTTTACTCGGACTCTGAAGCTTTCTTT
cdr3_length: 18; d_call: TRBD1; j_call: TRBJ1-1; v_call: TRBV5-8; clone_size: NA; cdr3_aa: CASPHWGQGAGGDTEAFF; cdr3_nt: TGTGCCAGTCCTCACTGGGGCCAGGGGGCTGGGGGAGACACTGAAGCTTTCTTT
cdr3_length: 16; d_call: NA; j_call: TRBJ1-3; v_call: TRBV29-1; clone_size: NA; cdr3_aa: CSVGTWNSSSGNTIYF; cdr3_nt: TGCAGCGTTGGTACTTGGAACAGTAGCTCTGGAAACACCATATATTTT
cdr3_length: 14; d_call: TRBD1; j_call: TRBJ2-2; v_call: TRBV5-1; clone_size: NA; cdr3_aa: CASSGTGPTGELFF; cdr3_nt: TGCGCCAGCAGCGGGACAGGGCCCACCGGGGAGCTGTTTTTT
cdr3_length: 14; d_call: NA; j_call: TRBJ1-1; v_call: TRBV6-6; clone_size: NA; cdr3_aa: CASSSPSMNTEAFF; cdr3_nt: TGTGCCAGCAGTTCCCCTAGTATGAACACTGAAGCTTTCTTT
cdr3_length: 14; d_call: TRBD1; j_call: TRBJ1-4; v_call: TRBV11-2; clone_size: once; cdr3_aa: CASSRDRFNEKLFF; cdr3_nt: TGTGCCAGCAGCCGGGACAGATTTAATGAAAAACTGTTTTTT
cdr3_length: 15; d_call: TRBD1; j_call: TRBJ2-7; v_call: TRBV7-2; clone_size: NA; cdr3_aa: CASSLQGQGVGEQYF; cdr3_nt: TGTGCCAGCAGCCTCCAGGGACAGGGAGTAGGAGAGCAGTACTTC
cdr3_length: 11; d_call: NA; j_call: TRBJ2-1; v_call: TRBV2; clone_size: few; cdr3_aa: CASLEGNEQFF; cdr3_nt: TGTGCCAGCCTCGAGGGAAATGAGCAGTTCTTC
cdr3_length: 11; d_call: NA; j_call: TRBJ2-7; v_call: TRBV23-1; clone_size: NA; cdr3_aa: CASSHPYEQYF; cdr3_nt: TGCGCCAGCAGCCATCCCTACGAGCAGTACTTC
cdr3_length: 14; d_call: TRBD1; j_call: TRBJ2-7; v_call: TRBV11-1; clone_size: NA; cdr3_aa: CASSSGQTSYEQYF; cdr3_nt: TGTGCCAGCAGCTCGGGACAGACCTCCTACGAGCAGTACTTC
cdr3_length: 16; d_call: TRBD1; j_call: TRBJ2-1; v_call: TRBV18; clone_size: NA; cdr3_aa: CASSYDRGRFYNEQFF; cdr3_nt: TGTGCCAGCTCGTATGACAGGGGGCGTTTCTACAATGAGCAGTTCTTC
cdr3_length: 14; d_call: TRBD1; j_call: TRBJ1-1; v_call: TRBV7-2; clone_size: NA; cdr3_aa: CASSKGQGRGGAFF; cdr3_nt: TGCGCCAGCAGCAAAGGACAGGGGAGAGGAGGAGCTTTCTTT
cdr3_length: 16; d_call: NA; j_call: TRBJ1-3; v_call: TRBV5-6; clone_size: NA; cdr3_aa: CASSLGDSRSGNTIYF; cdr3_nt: TGTGCCAGCAGCTTGGGAGACAGCCGATCTGGAAACACCATATATTTT
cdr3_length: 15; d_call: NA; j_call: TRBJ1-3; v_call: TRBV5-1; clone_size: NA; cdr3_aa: CASSLDSGAGNTIYF; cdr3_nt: TGCGCCAGCAGCTTGGATTCGGGGGCTGGAAACACCATATATTTT
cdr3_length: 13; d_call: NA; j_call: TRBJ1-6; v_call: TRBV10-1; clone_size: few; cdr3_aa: CASTGQTNSPLHF; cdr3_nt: TGCGCCAGCACTGGACAGACTAATTCACCCCTCCACTTT
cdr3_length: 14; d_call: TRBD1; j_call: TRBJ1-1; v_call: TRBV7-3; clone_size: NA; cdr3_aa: CASSLGQGSTEAFF; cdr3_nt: TGTGCCAGCAGCTTAGGACAGGGGAGTACTGAAGCTTTCTTT
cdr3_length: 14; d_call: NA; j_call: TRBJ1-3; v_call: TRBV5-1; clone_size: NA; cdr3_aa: CASSLGSGSNTIYF; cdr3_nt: TGCGCCAGCAGCCTGGGGTCGGGGTCCAACACCATATATTTT
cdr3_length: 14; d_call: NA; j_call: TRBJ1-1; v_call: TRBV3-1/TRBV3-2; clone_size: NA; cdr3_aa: CASSQGTSNTEAFF; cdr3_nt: TGTGCCAGCAGCCAAGGGACTTCCAACACTGAAGCTTTCTTT
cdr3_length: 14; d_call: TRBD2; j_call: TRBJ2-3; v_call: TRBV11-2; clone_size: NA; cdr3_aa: CASSLTGGVDTQYF; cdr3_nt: TGTGCCAGCAGCTTAACCGGGGGGGTGGATACGCAGTATTTT
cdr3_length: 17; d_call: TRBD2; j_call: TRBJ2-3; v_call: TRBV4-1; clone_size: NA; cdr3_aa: CASSQEPSGPSTDTQYF; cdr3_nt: TGCGCCAGCAGCCAAGAGCCTAGCGGGCCTAGCACAGATACGCAGTATTTT
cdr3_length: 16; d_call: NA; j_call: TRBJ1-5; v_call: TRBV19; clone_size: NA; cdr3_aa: CASSMRGTGGDQPQHF; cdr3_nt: TGTGCCAGTAGTATGAGGGGAACGGGGGGCGATCAGCCCCAGCATTTT
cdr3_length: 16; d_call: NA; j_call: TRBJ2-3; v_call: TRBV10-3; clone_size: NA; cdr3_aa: CAIRGNRDFNTDTQYF; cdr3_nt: TGTGCCATCAGAGGAAACCGGGACTTTAACACAGATACGCAGTATTTT
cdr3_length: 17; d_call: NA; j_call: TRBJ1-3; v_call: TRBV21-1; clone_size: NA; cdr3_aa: CASSKAPEARSGNTIYF; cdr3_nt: TGTGCCAGCAGCAAAGCGCCGGAGGCCCGCTCTGGAAACACCATATATTTT
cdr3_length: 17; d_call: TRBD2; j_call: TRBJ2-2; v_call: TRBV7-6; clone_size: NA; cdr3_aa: CASSSTSGVLLTGELFF; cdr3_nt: TGTGCCAGCAGCTCGACTAGCGGGGTACTACTCACCGGGGAGCTGTTTTTT
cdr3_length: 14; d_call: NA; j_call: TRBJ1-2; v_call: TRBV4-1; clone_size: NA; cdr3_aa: CASSQERTNYGYTF; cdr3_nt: TGCGCCAGCAGCCAAGAGCGGACTAACTATGGCTACACCTTC
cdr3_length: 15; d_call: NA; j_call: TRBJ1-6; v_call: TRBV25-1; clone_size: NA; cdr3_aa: CASRSPGGYNSPLHF; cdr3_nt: TGTGCCAGCAGGAGCCCGGGGGGCTATAATTCACCCCTCCACTTT
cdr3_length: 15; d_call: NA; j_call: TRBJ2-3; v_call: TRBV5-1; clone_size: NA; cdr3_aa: CASSLKLQDTDTQYF; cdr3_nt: TGCGCCAGCAGCTTGAAATTACAGGACACAGATACGCAGTATTTT
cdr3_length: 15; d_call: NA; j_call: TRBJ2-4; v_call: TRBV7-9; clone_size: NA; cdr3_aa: CASSYRFGMENIQYF; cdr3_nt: TGTGCCAGCAGCTATCGCTTCGGGATGGAAAACATTCAGTACTTC
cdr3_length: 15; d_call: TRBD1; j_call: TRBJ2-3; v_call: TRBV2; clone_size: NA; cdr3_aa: CASSPGQGAGDTQYF; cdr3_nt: TGTGCCAGCAGTCCGGGACAGGGGGCAGGGGATACGCAGTATTTT
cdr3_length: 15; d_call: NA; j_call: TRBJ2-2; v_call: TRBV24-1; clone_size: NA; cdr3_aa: CATSLSTANTGELFF; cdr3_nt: TGTGCCACCAGTTTGTCAACAGCGAACACCGGGGAGCTGTTTTTT
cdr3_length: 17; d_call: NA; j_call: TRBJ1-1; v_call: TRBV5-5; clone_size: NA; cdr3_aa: CASSRSEVAGLNTEAFF; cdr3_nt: TGTGCCAGCAGCCGGTCGGAGGTTGCGGGATTGAACACTGAAGCTTTCTTT
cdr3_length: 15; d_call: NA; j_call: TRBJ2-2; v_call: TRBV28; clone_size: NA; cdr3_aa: CASGGQRVNTGELFF; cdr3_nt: TGTGCCAGCGGTGGCCAGCGGGTGAACACCGGGGAGCTGTTTTTT
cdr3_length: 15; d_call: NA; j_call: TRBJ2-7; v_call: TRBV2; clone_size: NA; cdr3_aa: CASSDWGETSYEQYF; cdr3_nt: TGTGCCAGCAGTGATTGGGGGGAAACCTCCTACGAGCAGTACTTC
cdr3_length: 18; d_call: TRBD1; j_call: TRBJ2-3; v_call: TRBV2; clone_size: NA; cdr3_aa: CASRRDDRVISGADTQYF; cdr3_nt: TGTGCCAGCAGGAGGGACGACAGGGTGATCTCCGGGGCAGATACGCAGTATTTT
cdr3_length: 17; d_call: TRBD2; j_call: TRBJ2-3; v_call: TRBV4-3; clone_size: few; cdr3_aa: CASSQGPPGLATDTQYF; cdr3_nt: TGCGCCAGCAGCCAGGGACCCCCGGGACTAGCGACAGATACGCAGTATTTT
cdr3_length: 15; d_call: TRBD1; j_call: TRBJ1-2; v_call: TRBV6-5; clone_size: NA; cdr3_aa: CASTRGQGTSYGYTF; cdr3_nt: TGTGCCAGCACCAGGGGACAGGGGACGAGCTATGGCTACACCTTC
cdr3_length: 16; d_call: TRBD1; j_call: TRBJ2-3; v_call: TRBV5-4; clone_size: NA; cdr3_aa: CASSTVQGAGTDTQYF; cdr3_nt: TGTGCCAGCAGCACGGTCCAGGGGGCCGGCACAGATACGCAGTATTTT
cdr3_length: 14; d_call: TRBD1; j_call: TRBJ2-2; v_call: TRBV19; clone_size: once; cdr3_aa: CASRTGGNTGELFF; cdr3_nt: TGTGCCAGTAGGACAGGGGGAAATACCGGGGAGCTGTTTTTT
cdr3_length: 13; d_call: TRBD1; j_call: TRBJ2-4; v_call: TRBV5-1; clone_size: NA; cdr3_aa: CASSPGQKNIQYF; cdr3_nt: TGCGCCAGCAGCCCGGGACAGAAAAACATTCAGTACTTC
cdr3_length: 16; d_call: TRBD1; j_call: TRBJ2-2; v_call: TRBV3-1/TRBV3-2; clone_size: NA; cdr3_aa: CASSNIGTENTGELFF; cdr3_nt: TGTGCCAGCAGCAACATCGGGACAGAGAACACCGGGGAGCTGTTTTTT
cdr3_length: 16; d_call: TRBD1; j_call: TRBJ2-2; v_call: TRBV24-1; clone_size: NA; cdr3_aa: CATSDPGTGEGGELFF; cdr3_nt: TGTGCCACCAGTGACCCTGGGACAGGGGAAGGCGGGGAGCTGTTTTTT
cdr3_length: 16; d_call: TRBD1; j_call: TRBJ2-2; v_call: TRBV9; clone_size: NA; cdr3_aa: CASNERDRVDTGELFF; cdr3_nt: TGTGCCAGCAACGAACGGGACAGGGTCGACACCGGGGAGCTGTTTTTT
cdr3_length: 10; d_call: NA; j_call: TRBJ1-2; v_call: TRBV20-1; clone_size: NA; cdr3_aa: CSATAGGYTF; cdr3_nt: TGCAGTGCCACAGCGGGCGGCTACACCTTC
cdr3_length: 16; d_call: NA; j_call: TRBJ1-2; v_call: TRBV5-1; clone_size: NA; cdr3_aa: CASSLGGDISYHGYTF; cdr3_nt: TGCGCCAGCAGCTTGGGTGGGGACATTAGCTACCATGGCTACACCTTC
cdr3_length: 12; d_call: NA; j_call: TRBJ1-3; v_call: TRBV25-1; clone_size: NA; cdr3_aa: CASSPSGNTIYF; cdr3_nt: TGTGCCAGCAGCCCATCTGGAAACACCATATATTTT
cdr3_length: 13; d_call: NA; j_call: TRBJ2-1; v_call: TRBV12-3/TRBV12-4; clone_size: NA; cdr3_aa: CASTGTQLNEQFF; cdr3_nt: TGTGCCAGCACCGGGACTCAGTTGAATGAGCAGTTCTTC
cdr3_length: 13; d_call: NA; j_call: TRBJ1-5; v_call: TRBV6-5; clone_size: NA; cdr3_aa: CASSFSTAQPQHF; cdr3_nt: TGTGCCAGCAGTTTCTCGACAGCTCAGCCCCAGCATTTT
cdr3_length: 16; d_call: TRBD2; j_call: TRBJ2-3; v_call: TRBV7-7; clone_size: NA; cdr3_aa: CASSLRGGGPTDTQYF; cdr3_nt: TGTGCCAGCAGCTTACGTGGCGGGGGGCCCACAGATACGCAGTATTTT
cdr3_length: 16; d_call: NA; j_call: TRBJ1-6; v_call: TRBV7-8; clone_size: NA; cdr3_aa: CASSLAPGRGLPPLHF; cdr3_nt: TGTGCCAGCAGCTTAGCCCCGGGCCGAGGGCTTCCACCCCTCCACTTT
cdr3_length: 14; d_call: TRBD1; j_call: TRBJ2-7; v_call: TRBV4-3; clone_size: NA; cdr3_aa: CASSQYRGPYEQYF; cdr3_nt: TGCGCCAGCAGCCAGTACAGGGGCCCCTACGAGCAGTACTTC
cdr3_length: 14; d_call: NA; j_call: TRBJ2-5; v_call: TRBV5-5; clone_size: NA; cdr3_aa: CASSPGTWVETQYF; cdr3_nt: TGTGCCAGCAGCCCCGGGACATGGGTCGAGACCCAGTACTTC